This T cell receptor beta chain was observed in a study of shared clonotypes between healthy human individuals. Study-wide background: Serving as donors were a couple of women and a few men, whose ages spanned 18 to 49.

Donors were Caucasian adults residing in Nashville, Tennessee, USA. The germline V gene encodes CDR1 SEHNR and CDR2 FQNEAQ (reference sequence). The ends were cut back, 1 base at V and 1 base at J, with 10 bases in the middle. This CDR3 is built from 16 residues. This clone came up a few times. Its specificity is not known. The study, taken as a whole, reports: An effect of sequencing depth on clonotype sharing among donors was expected.

Assay: immunoSEQ multiplex PCR; the TCRdb copy retains only in-frame clones and omits some. Found here are about half a million clones, roughly 83% of them singletons; the top ten hold about 13%. The TCR sequence derives from a woman aged 40 to 50 in good health. Some clones in this sample may be carry-over from other donors' samples. V is TRBV7-9 and J is TRBJ2-2; possibly TRBD1 or TRBD2 for D (5 bases each). Sequencing input: PBMCs. The CDR3 spells CASSLGPGGNTGELFF. The CDR3 DNA reads TGTGCCAGCAGCTTAGGTCCTGGGGGGAACACCGGGGAGCTGTTTTTT.